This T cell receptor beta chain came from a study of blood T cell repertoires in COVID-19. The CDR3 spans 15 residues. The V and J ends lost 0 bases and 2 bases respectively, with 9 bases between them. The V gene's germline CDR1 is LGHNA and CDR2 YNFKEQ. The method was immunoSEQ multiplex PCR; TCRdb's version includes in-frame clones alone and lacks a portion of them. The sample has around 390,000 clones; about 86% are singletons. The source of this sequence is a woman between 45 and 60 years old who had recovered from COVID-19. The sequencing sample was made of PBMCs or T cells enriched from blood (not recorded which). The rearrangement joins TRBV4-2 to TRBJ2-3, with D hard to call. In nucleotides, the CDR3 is TGTGCCAGCAGCCAAGAGAGGCGGAACACAGATACGCAGTATTTT. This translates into CASSQERRNTDTQYF.